The clone carrying this TCR beta chain was seen only a few times. This sample was included in a study of blood T cell repertoires in COVID-19. About the research overall: Samples taken during acute and convalescent COVID-19 were collected in the United States, Italy and Spain. Nucleic acid was either cDNA or gDNA, and it came from T cells, B-cell-depleted T cells, or PBMCs.

Germline lookup yields CDR1 MGHRA and CDR2 YSYEKL. The J segment lost 8 bases and the V segment lost 4 bases, leaving 4 bases of the junction unmatched. The CDR3 spans 13 residues. In the source study's methods: Estimated nucleated cell counts came from reference gene primer amplification. The table came from immunoSEQ multiplex PCR; TCRdb's copy has only in-frame clones and leaves some out. That table is the source of V, J and clone size, and D and trimming were worked out from the DNA. The sample holds about 59,000 clones; 70% to 80% are singletons and the top ten take about 10%. Specimen: peripheral blood. The chain has TRBV4-1 and TRBJ2-2, with 7 bases matching TRBD2. The sequence was obtained from a human donor in a cohort sampled during active COVID-19. The CDR3 DNA is TGCGCCAGCAGCCCTCCAGCGGGAGGGGAGCTGTTTTTT. This encodes CASSPPAGGELFF.